One sample yielded the 30 T cell receptor beta chains listed below, sequenced in a study of T cells in Graves' hyperthyroidism and ophthalmopathy. Regions amplified from RNA transcripts were the TCR beta CDR3 regions. In the first-round RT-PCR of the TCR CDR3, the HTBI primer set was used. One entry per CDR3 protein, called by TCRdb with MiXCR from the multiplex PCR reads. The sample records about 550,000 distinct CDR3 sequences, around 20% being singletons. The sample comprised blood. These receptors all stem from a man aged 18 to 30 with Graves' hyperthyroidism.

This clonotype was seen repeatedly, ten times or more. CDR3 residues: CASSYVVNTEAFF. In DNA form, the CDR3 reads TGTGCCAGCAGTTACGTAGTGAACACTGAAGCTTTCTTT. V gene TRBV6-2 or TRBV6-3 combines with J gene TRBJ1-1, with D unresolved. The CDR3 consists of 13 residues. Trimming removed 2 bases from V and 0 bases from J, with 4 bases in between. The germline V gene encodes CDR1 MNHEY and CDR2 SVGEGT.

The sample holds a few counts of this clonotype. V gene TRBV12-3 or TRBV12-4 combines with J gene TRBJ1-1; no reliable D call. This CDR3 is 14 amino acids long. V shed 8 bases and J shed 1 base, with 14 bases lying between them. The CDR3 here is CASCPRRANTEAFF. In nucleotides, the CDR3 is TGTGCCAGCTGCCCCCGGCGGGCGAACACTGAAGCTTTCTTT.

The V call is TRBV7-2, the J call TRBJ1-1; D gene uncertain. Germline V CDR1 and CDR2: SGHTA, FQGNSA. The CDR3 extends over 15 amino acids. The ends were cut back, 6 bases at V and 1 base at J, with 15 bases in the middle. The CDR3 sequence is CASRPDGIGNTEAFF. The CDR3 nucleotides are TGTGCCAGCAGACCTGACGGGATCGGGAACACTGAAGCTTTCTTT.

Ten or more counts support this clonotype. The chain carries TRBV12-3 or TRBV12-4 and TRBJ1-3; D is unresolved. This CDR3 region has 14 residues. V dropped 4 bases and J dropped 2 bases, with 9 bases sitting between them. The CDR3 region has the DNA TGTGCCAGCAGTTGGACCGGGGCTGGAAACACCATATATTTT. Protein sequence: CASSWTGAGNTIYF.

This clonotype appeared many times. The J gene is TRBJ2-7, the V gene TRBV11-2; 9 nucleotides match TRBD1. CDR3 length: 15 residues. CDR1 and CDR2 from the germline V gene are SGHAT and FQNNGV. The V segment lost 7 bases and the J segment 5 bases; nucleotides outside the gene matches: 12. The DNA of the CDR3 is TGTGCCAGCAACTCCGGGACAGGGTGGTCCCACGAGCAGTACTTC. Protein product: CASNSGTGWSHEQYF.

J is TRBJ1-1 and V is TRBV5-1; no definite D call. V was cut by 1 base and J by 0 bases, with 7 bases left in between. Germline CDR1 reads SGHRS; CDR2 reads YFSETQ. There are 14 residues in the CDR3. The DNA for the CDR3 is TGCGCCAGCAGCTTGTCCGAGCTGAACACTGAAGCTTTCTTT. Residues: CASSLSELNTEAFF.

This clonotype was seen at least ten times. The chain links TRBV11-2 to TRBJ2-2, with no clear D. Trimming took 5 bases from V and 1 from J, leaving 14 bases between them. This CDR3 is 16 amino acids long. Germline CDR1 and CDR2: SGHAT and FQNNGV. For the CDR3, the DNA is TGTGCCAGCAGCCCCCGGTGGGGTGGGAACACCGGGGAGCTGTTTTTT. Its translation is CASSPRWGGNTGELFF. The full variable domain, rest sourced from reference TRBV11-2 and TRBJ2-2, is EAGVAQSPRYKIIEKRQSVAFWCNPISGHATLYWYQQILGQGPKLLIQFQNNGVVDDSQLPKDRFSAERLKGVDSTLKIQPAKLEDSAVYLCASSPRWGGNTGELFFGEGSRLTVL.

The chain is built from TRBV19 and TRBJ2-6; 8 bases are shared with TRBD1. This CDR3 region has 17 residues. Germline loops: CDR1 LNHDA, CDR2 SQIVND (reference sequence). Unmatched junction bases numbered 6, after V lost 5 bases and J lost 0 bases. CDR3 amino acids: CASSLGTGRSGANVLTF. As DNA, the CDR3 is TGTGCCAGTAGTTTGGGGACAGGCCGCTCTGGGGCCAACGTCCTGACTTTC.

With regard to this clonotype: Mismatch with germline at one junction end may stem from a read error. The chain has TRBV15 and TRBJ2-2, with 8 bases aligning to TRBD1. CDR1 and CDR2 (germline): LNHNV, YYDKDF (reference sequence). This CDR3 has 14 amino acids. This CDR3 reads CATKRTGWGGKLFF. The CDR3 DNA sequence: TGTGCCACCAAGCGGACAGGGTGGGGCGGGAAGCTGTTTTTT.

This clonotype was observed at least ten times. The chain uses TRBV19 and TRBJ2-7; maybe TRBD2 (6 bases). This CDR3 spans 13 amino acids. Germline CDR1 and CDR2: LNHDA and SQIVND (reference sequence). V was cut by 5 bases and J by 0 bases, with 8 bases left in between. CDR3 in amino acids: CASSAGFSYEQYF. The CDR3 nucleotides read TGTGCCAGTAGTGCGGGGTTCTCCTACGAGCAGTACTTC. The complete variable domain, with remaining parts taken from reference TRBV19 and TRBJ2-7, reads DGGITQSPKYLFRKEGQNVTLSCEQNLNHDAMYWYRQDPGQGLRLIYYSQIVNDFQKGDIAEGYSVSREKKESFPLTVTSAQKNPTAFYLCASSAGFSYEQYFGPGTRLTVT.

This chain joins TRBV12-3 or TRBV12-4 and TRBJ2-7, with 8 bases aligning to TRBD1. V lost 5 bases, J lost 3 bases, and 6 bases stayed unmatched. CDR3 length: 14 amino acids. CDR3 coding DNA: TGTGCCAGCAGTGAGACAGGGGCGCACTACGAGCAGTACTTC. It codes for CASSETGAHYEQYF.

This clonotype was observed at least ten times. The rearrangement joins TRBV28 to TRBJ1-2; D uncertain. In germline, CDR1 is MDHEN, CDR2 SYDVKM. This CDR3 is 17 amino acids long. V shed 4 bases and J shed 0 bases, with 18 bases lying between them. The CDR3 sequence: CASSSPDMANPNYGYTF. CDR3 coding DNA: TGTGCCAGCAGTTCCCCCGACATGGCGAACCCTAACTATGGCTACACCTTC.

This clonotype was recorded many times. V and J are TRBV5-1 and TRBJ1-1, with D hard to call. This CDR3 is 13 amino acids long. Germline CDR1 SGHRS, CDR2 YFSETQ. Deletions cut 0 bases from V and 7 bases from J, with 10 bases between. The CDR3 DNA is TGCGCCAGCAGCTTGGGGACTCGAGGTGAAGCTTTCTTT. Protein: CASSLGTRGEAFF.

This clonotype was seen many times. The chain joins TRBV30 to TRBJ2-2, with 7 bases that match TRBD2. CDR3 length equals 14 residues. The germline V gene encodes CDR1 GTSNPN and CDR2 SVGIG (reference sequence). Trimming at V came to 7 bases and at J to 4 bases, leaving 9 bases not matched to a gene. CDR3 residues: CASSAGVVTGELFF. The CDR3 bases are TGTGCCTCCTCCGCGGGGGTCGTCACCGGGGAGCTGTTTTTT.

This clonotype was recorded many times. J is TRBJ2-7 and V is TRBV19; 7 bases align to TRBD2. The CDR3 consists of 13 residues. Germline-derived CDR1 and CDR2 are LNHDA and SQIVND (reference sequence). The V and J ends lost 2 bases and 6 bases, in that order; junction bases with no gene match: 4. For the CDR3, the DNA is TGTGCCAGTAGTATAATGAGCGGGACCGAGCAGTACTTC. It translates to CASSIMSGTEQYF.

This clonotype was found many times. This chain connects TRBV30 to TRBJ1-2, with D hard to call. This CDR3 comprises 16 residues. The V and J ends lost 3 bases and 4 bases respectively, with 21 bases between them. CDR1 GTSNPN and CDR2 SVGIG come from the germline V gene (reference sequence). Here the CDR3 DNA reads TGTGCCTGGAGCGCCCGGACTCAGCAGACGGGCTATGGCTACACCTTC. Translated, it gives CAWSARTQQTGYGYTF.

This clonotype was picked up a small number of times. The final CDR3 position lacks the conserved phenylalanine or tryptophan, pointing to a likely read error. This chain uses TRBV19 with TRBJ2-7, with a possible D match to TRBD2 (5 bases). Per the germline V gene, CDR1 is LNHDA and CDR2 is SQIVND (reference sequence). The germline V and J ends were trimmed by 5 bases and 3 bases, with 17 bases remaining between them. This CDR3 region has 15 residues. CDR3 in DNA: TGTGCCAGTAGTCCAAAAGGAGGCTGGGACTACGAGCAGTACTAC. Translating gives CASSPKGGWDYEQYY.

This clonotype was recorded many times. The CDR3 nucleotides are TGTGCCAGCAGTGACCGGAGGAACCTAGAGTACGAGCAGTACTTC. As protein: CASSDRRNLEYEQYF. The V call is TRBV12-3 or TRBV12-4, the J call TRBJ2-7; possibly TRBD2 for D (5 bases). The CDR3 is 15 amino acids. Trimming cost V 5 bases and J 4 bases, with 18 bases left between them.

This clonotype turned up a few times. The genes are TRBV12-3 or TRBV12-4 and TRBJ2-2, with unresolved D. V dropped 3 bases and J dropped 0 bases, with 11 bases sitting between them. This CDR3 has 16 residues. CDR3 amino acids: CASSFLAGTNTGELFF. In DNA, the CDR3 is TGTGCCAGCAGTTTCTTAGCAGGAACGAACACCGGGGAGCTGTTTTTT.

Ten or more counts support this clonotype. J is TRBJ2-5 and V is TRBV15; possibly TRBD1 or TRBD2 for D (6 bases each). Trimming pared 6 bases from V and 4 bases from J, leaving 15 bases between. This CDR3 has 14 amino acids. Looked up from germline, CDR1 is LNHNV and CDR2 is YYDKDF (reference sequence). In DNA form, the CDR3 reads TGTGCCACCAGTCCCGGAGGGGGGTCAGAGACCCAGTACTTC. It encodes CATSPGGGSETQYF. Full variable domain (outside the CDR3, taken from reference TRBV15 and TRBJ2-5): DAMVIQNPRYQVTQFGKPVTLSCSQTLNHNVMYWYQQKSSQAPKLLFHYYDKDFNNEADTPDNFQSRRPNTSFCFLDIRSPGLGDTAMYLCATSPGGGSETQYFGPGTRLLVL.

The J gene is TRBJ1-6, the V gene TRBV19; 7 bases align to TRBD1. V lost 5 bases, J lost 9 bases, and 13 bases stayed unmatched. CDR3 length equals 16 residues. The germline gives CDR1 LNHDA, CDR2 SQIVND (reference sequence). Written as DNA, the CDR3 is TGTGCCAGTAGTTCATCAGGGGGTCAACTACCTTCACCCCTCCACTTT. This translates into CASSSSGGQLPSPLHF.

This clonotype was picked up many times. This sequence joins TRBV6-1 and TRBJ1-6, with no clear D. The CDR3 has 13 residues. CDR1 and CDR2 (germline): MNHNS, SASEGT. Deletions cut 0 bases from V and 10 bases from J, with 7 bases between. The CDR3 sequence is CASSEATESPLHF. CDR3 bases: TGTGCCAGCAGTGAAGCAACGGAATCACCCCTCCACTTT.

This clonotype was counted ten times or more. This chain joins TRBV6-1 and TRBJ2-2, with D possibly being TRBD1 (7 bases). Trimming took off 11 bases at V and 4 bases at J, with 17 bases between the two ends. This CDR3 is 14 amino acids long. CDR1 and CDR2 (germline): MNHNS, SASEGT. CDR3 coding DNA: TGTGCCGCCCAGGGCAGGGGGGTCACCGGGGAGCTGTTTTTT. Protein: CAAQGRGVTGELFF.

This clonotype has only a few counts. The chain uses TRBV7-8 and TRBJ2-2; 7 bases map to TRBD2. Germline V lookup: CDR1 SGHVS, CDR2 FQNEAQ. V dropped 1 base and J dropped 6; count of bases not matched to a gene: 2. This CDR3 has 14 amino acids. The CDR3 region is CASSLGAGAGELFF. CDR3 bases: TGTGCCAGCAGCTTAGGGGCGGGAGCCGGGGAGCTGTTTTTT.

This clonotype was counted at least ten times. V is TRBV20-1 and J is TRBJ2-7; perhaps TRBD2 as D (5 bases). The CDR3 consists of 11 residues. Trimming pared 0 bases from V and 9 bases from J, leaving 9 bases between. In germline, CDR1 is DFQATT, CDR2 SNEGSKA (reference sequence). CDR3 DNA sequence: TGCAGTGCTAGAGAGGGGAGTGGGCAGTACTTC. Its protein product is CSAREGSGQYF.

This clonotype was seen only a few times. DNA of the CDR3: TGCAGCGTTGAAATGGGGCAGGACACTGAAGCTTTCTTT. It codes for CSVEMGQDTEAFF. The V gene is TRBV29-1, the J gene TRBJ1-1; the D gene is possibly TRBD1 (5 bases). The germline gives CDR1 SQVTM, CDR2 ANQGSEA. The CDR3 has 13 amino acids. V was trimmed by 2 bases and J by 3 bases, leaving 10 bases between them.

The chain is built from TRBV6-5 and TRBJ2-7; 7 bases fit TRBD2. In germline, CDR1 is MNHEY, CDR2 SVGAGI. The V gene end was trimmed by 0 bases and the J gene end by 1 base; junction bases not matched to a gene: 9. This CDR3 spans 17 amino acids. CDR3 nucleotide sequence: TGTGCCAGCAGTTACTCGAATTTCCCTAGCGGTTCCTACGAGCAGTACTTC. It codes for CASSYSNFPSGSYEQYF.

This chain connects TRBV28 to TRBJ2-5; D unclear. CDR3 length: 13 residues. Deletions cut 2 bases from V and 7 bases from J, with 11 bases between. Germline V gene sequence: CDR1 MDHEN, CDR2 SYDVKM. CDR3 in DNA: TGTGCCAGCAGTTTACGGCGCCCGGGGACCCAGTACTTC. It translates to CASSLRRPGTQYF. Combining the CDR3 with reference TRBV28 and TRBJ2-5 gives the whole variable domain DVKVTQSSRYLVKRTGEKVFLECVQDMDHENMFWYRQDPGLGLRLIYFSYDVKMKEKGDIPEGYSVSREKKERFSLILESASTNQTSMYLCASSLRRPGTQYFGPGTRLLVL.

The sample holds a few counts of this clonotype. V is TRBV7-2 and J is TRBJ2-7; no clear D. The V gene lost 8 bases and the J gene lost 3 bases, with 11 bases spanning the gap. The CDR3 contains 12 residues. In germline, CDR1 is SGHTA, CDR2 FQGNSA. DNA for the CDR3: TGTGCCAGCGGTGACTTACACTACGAGCAGTACTTC. Its protein product is CASGDLHYEQYF.

The table lists this clonotype with a few counts. The V call is TRBV4-1, the J call TRBJ1-6, with D possibly being TRBD1 (5 bases). The germline V gene encodes CDR1 MGHRA and CDR2 YSYEKL. The CDR3 length is 15 residues. V lost 4 bases to trimming and J lost 0 bases, with 7 bases between them. The CDR3 bases are TGCGCCAGCAGCCGGGGGAGCTCCTATAATTCACCCCTCCACTTT. Protein product: CASSRGSSYNSPLHF.